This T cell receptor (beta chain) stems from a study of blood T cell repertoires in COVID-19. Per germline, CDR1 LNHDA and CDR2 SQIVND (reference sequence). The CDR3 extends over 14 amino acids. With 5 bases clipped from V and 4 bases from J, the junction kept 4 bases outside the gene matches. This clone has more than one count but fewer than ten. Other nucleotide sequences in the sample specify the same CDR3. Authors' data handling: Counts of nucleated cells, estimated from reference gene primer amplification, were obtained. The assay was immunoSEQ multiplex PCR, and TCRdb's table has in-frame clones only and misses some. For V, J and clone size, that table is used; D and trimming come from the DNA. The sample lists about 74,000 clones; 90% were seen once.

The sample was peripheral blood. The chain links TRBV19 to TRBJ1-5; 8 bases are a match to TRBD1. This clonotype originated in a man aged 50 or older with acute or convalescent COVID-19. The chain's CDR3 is CASSQTGGNQPQHF. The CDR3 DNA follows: TGTGCCAGTAGTCAAACAGGGGGGAATCAGCCCCAGCATTTT.